This TCR beta chain originates from a study of T cells after yellow fever vaccination. Concerning this clonotype itself: The antigen remains undetermined.

Trimming took 8 bases from V and 4 from J; bases not matched to a gene: 6. The germline gives CDR1 SEHNR, CDR2 FQNEAQ (reference sequence). This CDR3 has 13 residues. Study conclusions and caveats: A secondary response was less intense yet reached its peak sooner, at day 5 versus 15.

Conversion of TCR transcripts into cDNA relied on 5'RACE template switching, which added a universal primer site and UMIs. TCRdb called the 5' RACE reads again in MiXCR, with one record for every CDR3 protein. The table records some 220,000 distinct CDR3 sequences, 3.2% of them present only once. V and J are TRBV7-9 and TRBJ2-7; 9 positions match TRBD2. Sequenced material: CD4+ T cells sorted from PBMCs, taken 10 days after the yellow fever booster vaccination. The receptor comes from a man aged 18 to 30 who received the YFV17D yellow fever vaccine. This chain's CDR3 is CASGPRGGYEQYF. The CDR3 region has the DNA TGTGCCAGCGGCCCGCGGGGGGGTTACGAGCAGTACTTC.